Below are 25 T cell receptor beta chains sequenced from a single sample in a study of regulatory T cells in long-lasting Graves disease. Described time point: newly diagnosed GD, antithyroid drugs for less than 3 months. The TCR library was made from RNA that had been extracted from PBMCs in TRIzol. CDR3 regions were amplified by Arm-PCR using iRepertoire HTBI primers to build TCR beta libraries. MiXCR was run by TCRdb on the multiplex PCR reads, yielding one entry per CDR3 protein. This table has 250,000 to 300,000 distinct CDR3 sequences, 15% to 20% appearing once. This same sample was also taken into another study, of T cells in Graves' hyperthyroidism and ophthalmopathy.

This material consisted of peripheral blood mononuclear cells (PBMCs), taken at new diagnosis, from a patient treated with antithyroid drugs. Every receptor here comes from a woman in her twenties or thirties with Graves disease.

This clonotype was observed many times. This chain joins TRBV6-1 and TRBJ1-1, with 7 bases that match TRBD1. The germline V gene encodes CDR1 MNHNS and CDR2 SASEGT. The CDR3 is 14 amino acids. Unmatched junction bases numbered 9, after V lost 7 bases and J lost 4 bases. The CDR3 sequence is CASNKDRLSTEAFF. CDR3 coding DNA: TGTGCCAGCAATAAGGACAGGCTAAGCACTGAAGCTTTCTTT.

In its sample, this clonotype was seen a few times. It may be a read error: a sequence one base away is much more abundant. Without the conserved terminal phenylalanine or tryptophan, this CDR3 likely stems from a read error. The chain couples TRBV6-1 to TRBJ1-1; D uncertain. Germline V gives CDR1 MNHNS, CDR2 SASEGT. The CDR3 sequence is 12 residues long. V shed 0 bases and J shed 11 bases, with 10 bases lying between them. As DNA, the CDR3 is TGTGCCAGCAGTGAAGCGTTAGGCGATGCTTTCCTT. Translation: CASSEALGDAFL.

At least ten counts were recorded for this clonotype. This chain joins TRBV2 and TRBJ1-1, with 9 bases that match TRBD1. CDR3 size: 17 residues. V shed 2 bases and J 2 bases; nucleotides not matched to a gene: 9. CDR1 and CDR2 (germline): SNHLY, FYNNEI. CDR3 coding DNA: TGTGCCAGCAGTGAATTCGGTACAGGGGGCTTCAACACTGAAGCTTTCTTT. Amino acid sequence: CASSEFGTGGFNTEAFF.

A few counts support this clonotype. This chain joins TRBV6-2 or TRBV6-3 and TRBJ2-3; D perhaps matches TRBD2 (5 bases). Trimming shortened V by 7 bases and J by 2 bases, and 7 bases separated the two germline ends. Germline V gene lookup returns CDR1 MNHEY and CDR2 SVGEGT. The CDR3 runs to 12 residues. Written as DNA, the CDR3 is TGTGCCAGCATGGGAGACACAGATACGCAGTATTTT. This encodes CASMGDTDTQYF.

Remarks on this clonotype: A read error may be the cause here, since a much bigger clone is one base away. The chain carries TRBV18 and TRBJ2-7; D is possibly TRBD2 (5 bases). The CDR3 covers 13 residues. Germline V gene data show CDR1 as KGHSH and CDR2 as LQKENI. For the CDR3, the DNA is TGTGCCAGCTCCGTAACGGACTCCTACGGGCAGTACTTC. It yields the protein CASSVTDSYGQYF.

At least ten counts were recorded for this clonotype. The J gene is TRBJ1-3, the V gene TRBV9, with 7 bases fitting TRBD1. V dropped 4 bases and J dropped 4; count of bases not matched to a gene: 8. This CDR3 has 15 amino acids. In germline, CDR1 is SGDLS, CDR2 YYNGEE. The CDR3, as DNA: TGTGCCAGCAGCTCCGGACAGGAAGAAGGAAACACCATATATTTT. Translating gives CASSSGQEEGNTIYF.

Notes on this clonotype: A much larger clone is a single base away; this may be a read error. The chain uses TRBV7-2 and TRBJ1-2; 7 bases map to TRBD1. CDR1 and CDR2 (germline): SGHTA, FQGNSA. CDR3 length: 15 residues. Losses at the gene ends were 1 base for V and 4 bases for J; bases not matched to a gene: 6. The CDR3 loop reads CASSLVGQASYGYTF. CDR3 coding DNA: TGTGCCAGCAGCTTAGTAGGACAGGCTAGCTATGGCTACACCTTC.

The chain combines TRBV25-1 with TRBJ1-6, with D possibly being TRBD1 (5 bases). V lost 2 bases to trimming and J lost 7 bases, with 12 bases between them. This CDR3 comprises 15 residues. Germline CDR1 is MGHDK and CDR2 is SYGVNS. CDR3 bases: TGTGCCAGCAGTGAAGGGGCAGGAGCCAATTCACCCCTCCACTTT. It translates to CASSEGAGANSPLHF.

This clonotype was seen ten or more times. The chain combines TRBV20-1 with TRBJ1-1; D unresolved. The CDR3 covers 12 residues. V gave up 3 bases and J gave up 2 bases, with 7 bases separating them. CDR1 is DFQATT, CDR2 SNEGSKA, per germline (reference sequence). CDR3: CSARQPNTEAFF. The CDR3 nucleotides read TGCAGTGCTAGGCAGCCAAACACTGAAGCTTTCTTT.

This clonotype was recorded many times. The chain joins TRBV12-3 or TRBV12-4 to TRBJ2-7; 7 positions agree with TRBD2. V was pared by 7 bases and J by 1 base, with 7 bases of the junction left unmatched. The CDR3 is 14 residues long. The CDR3 region is CASTRSGGSYEQYF. The CDR3 DNA follows: TGTGCCAGCACCCGATCGGGGGGTTCCTACGAGCAGTACTTC.

This clonotype was found many times. The chain recombines TRBV5-1 with TRBJ1-3, with D unresolved. CDR1 and CDR2 (germline): SGHRS, YFSETQ. The V gene lost 1 base and the J gene lost 1 base, with 9 bases spanning the gap. This CDR3 region has 15 residues. CDR3 in amino acids: CASSLSISSGNTIYF. As DNA, the CDR3 is TGCGCCAGCAGCTTGTCGATCTCTTCTGGAAACACCATATATTTT.

This clonotype was seen at least ten times. This chain uses TRBV6-1 with TRBJ1-5; the D gene is possibly TRBD1 (5 bases). This CDR3 comprises 13 residues. The germline V gene encodes CDR1 MNHNS and CDR2 SASEGT. Trimming pared 3 bases from V and 4 bases from J, leaving 7 bases between. CDR3 sequence reads: CASSEHRNQPQHF. The CDR3 nucleotides are TGTGCCAGCAGTGAGCACAGGAATCAGCCCCAGCATTTT.

This clonotype was found many times. This chain connects TRBV12-3 or TRBV12-4 to TRBJ2-1; 9 nucleotides match TRBD2. The trim removed 6 bases at V and 4 bases at J, leaving 7 bases unmatched. The CDR3 spans 15 residues. The CDR3 sequence is CASSFSGGLYNEQFF. In DNA, the CDR3 is TGTGCCAGCAGCTTTAGCGGGGGATTATACAATGAGCAGTTCTTC.

This clonotype was seen at least ten times. The V and J genes are TRBV15 and TRBJ1-3; 8 nucleotides align to TRBD1. CDR3 length: 15 residues. The germline V gene has CDR1 LNHNV and CDR2 YYDKDF (reference sequence). V lost 0 bases and J lost 7; bases outside the gene matches: 5. The CDR3 DNA follows: TGTGCCACCAGCAGAGACCAGGGGGCGAGGAACACCATATATTTT. This codes for CATSRDQGARNTIYF. Based on the CDR3 plus reference TRBV15 and TRBJ1-3, the full variable domain is DAMVIQNPRYQVTQFGKPVTLSCSQTLNHNVMYWYQQKSSQAPKLLFHYYDKDFNNEADTPDNFQSRRPNTSFCFLDIRSPGLGDTAMYLCATSRDQGARNTIYFGEGSWLTVV.

This clonotype was recorded many times. The chain links TRBV7-9 to TRBJ1-2, with 7 bases identical to TRBD1. The trim removed 5 bases at V and 7 bases at J, leaving 16 bases unmatched. CDR1 is SEHNR, CDR2 FQNEAQ, per germline (reference sequence). This CDR3 region has 16 residues. CDR3 residues: CASSQADGGGKAGYTF. For the CDR3, the DNA is TGTGCCAGCAGCCAGGCTGATGGAGGGGGCAAGGCTGGCTACACCTTC.

This clonotype came up many times. The chain joins TRBV3-1 to TRBJ2-7; D might be TRBD2 (6 bases). V lost 4 bases to trimming and J lost 6 bases, with 16 bases between them. The CDR3 extends over 14 amino acids. CDR1 is LGHDT and CDR2 is YNNKEL in the germline V gene (reference sequence). The CDR3 region has the DNA TGTGCCAGCAGCCCGTTACCGGGGGACCGCGAGCAGTACTTC. Translation: CASSPLPGDREQYF.

To note about this clonotype: An end of the junction differs from the germline gene, which may be a read error. The rearrangement joins TRBV20-1 to TRBJ2-6; 7 bases match TRBD1. The CDR3 is made up of 16 amino acids. CDR1 is DFQATT and CDR2 is SNEGSKA in the germline V gene (reference sequence). CDR3: CSARDSGTAGADVLTF. Here the CDR3 DNA reads TGCAGTGCTAGAGATTCTGGGACAGCCGGGGCCGACGTCCTGACTTTC.

For this clonotype: Since no conserved phenylalanine or tryptophan closes the CDR3, a read error is the likely cause. This chain uses TRBV5-1 with TRBJ2-1; no definite D call. V was shortened by 0 bases and J by 5 bases, with 9 bases between the two germline ends. Per germline, CDR1 SGHRS and CDR2 YFSETQ. The CDR3 spans 14 residues. The CDR3 protein is CASSLEYINNEQFI. DNA of the CDR3: TGCGCCAGCAGCTTGGAGTACATTAACAATGAGCAGTTCATC.

This clonotype showed up many times. This chain joins TRBV10-3 and TRBJ1-2, with 7 bases identical to TRBD1. The junction had 3 bases not matched to a gene; V was cut back by 3 bases and J by 2 bases. This CDR3 region has 14 residues. Germline V CDR1 and CDR2: ENHRY, SYGVKD. The CDR3 DNA sequence: TGTGCCATCAGTGAAGGGACAGAGAACTATGGCTACACCTTC. It encodes CAISEGTENYGYTF.

The chain is built from TRBV6-2 or TRBV6-3 and TRBJ2-3, with 9 bases aligning to TRBD1. Germline trimming cut 5 bases from V and 6 bases from J; bases unmatched to any gene: 15. Germline assignment: CDR1 MNHEY and CDR2 SVGEGT. This CDR3 comprises 17 residues. The CDR3 sequence: CASSQTGTGTATDTQYF. The CDR3 DNA is TGTGCCAGCAGTCAAACCGGGACAGGGACAGCTACGGATACGCAGTATTTT.

Many counts were recorded for this clonotype. This chain connects TRBV28 to TRBJ1-6; 7 positions agree with TRBD1. There are 15 residues in the CDR3. V dropped 4 bases and J dropped 5; count of bases not matched to a gene: 5. Germline V gene sequence: CDR1 MDHEN, CDR2 SYDVKM. In DNA, the CDR3 is TGTGCCAGCAGTTCCGGGACAGCCAATAATTCACCCCTCCACTTT. Translated: CASSSGTANNSPLHF.

Many counts were recorded for this clonotype. The rearrangement uses TRBV5-1 and TRBJ1-1; D remains ambiguous. Germline V CDR1 and CDR2: SGHRS, YFSETQ. There are 15 residues in the CDR3. Trimming stripped 0 bases from V and 0 bases from J, with 9 bases between. CDR3 in amino acids: CASSLGRTMNTEAFF. The CDR3 DNA reads TGCGCCAGCAGCTTGGGACGGACCATGAACACTGAAGCTTTCTTT.

This clonotype showed up many times. The V and J genes are TRBV27 and TRBJ1-1; D not resolved. CDR3 length: 14 amino acids. V shed 0 bases and J shed 5 bases, with 10 bases lying between them. CDR1 and CDR2 from the germline V gene are MNHEY and SMNVEV (reference sequence). DNA for the CDR3: TGTGCCAGCAGTTTATCTTGGGAAGGTACTGAAGCTTTCTTT. Its protein product is CASSLSWEGTEAFF.

This clonotype appeared many times. J is TRBJ2-1 and V is TRBV3-1; the D is unclear. Between the trimmed V and J ends, which lost 4 bases and 3 bases, there was a span of 4 bases. Germline CDR1 is LGHDT and CDR2 is YNNKEL (reference sequence). CDR3 size: 12 residues. CDR3 bases: TGTGCCAGCAGCCCCCACTACAATGAGCAGTTCTTC. Translating gives CASSPHYNEQFF.

This clonotype has more than one count but fewer than ten. This sequence joins TRBV5-6 and TRBJ2-2; tentatively, D is TRBD1 (6 bases). V was pared by 1 base and J by 2 bases, with 9 bases between. Germline CDR1 and CDR2: SGHDT and YYEEEE. The CDR3 has 15 amino acids. CDR3 in amino acids: CASSLPRGNTGELFF. CDR3 bases: TGTGCCAGCAGCTTGCCCAGGGGTAACACCGGGGAGCTGTTTTTT.